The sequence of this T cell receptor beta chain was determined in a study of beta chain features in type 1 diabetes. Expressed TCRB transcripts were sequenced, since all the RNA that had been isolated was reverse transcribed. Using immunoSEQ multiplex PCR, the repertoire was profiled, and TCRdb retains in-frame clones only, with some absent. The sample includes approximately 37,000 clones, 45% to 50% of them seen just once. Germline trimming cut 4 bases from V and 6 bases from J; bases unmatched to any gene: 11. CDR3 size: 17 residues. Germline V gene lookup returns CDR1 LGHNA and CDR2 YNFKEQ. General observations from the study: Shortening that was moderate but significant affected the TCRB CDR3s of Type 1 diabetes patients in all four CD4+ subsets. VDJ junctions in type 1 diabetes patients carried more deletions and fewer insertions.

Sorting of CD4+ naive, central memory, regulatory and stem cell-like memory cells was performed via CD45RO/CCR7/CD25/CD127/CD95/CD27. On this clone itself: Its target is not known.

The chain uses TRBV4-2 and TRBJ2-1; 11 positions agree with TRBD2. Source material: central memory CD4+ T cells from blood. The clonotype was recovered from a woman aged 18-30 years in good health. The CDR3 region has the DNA TGTGCCAGCAGCCGGGCACTAGCGGGAGTCGGAGGCAATGAGCAGTTCTTC. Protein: CASSRALAGVGGNEQFF.